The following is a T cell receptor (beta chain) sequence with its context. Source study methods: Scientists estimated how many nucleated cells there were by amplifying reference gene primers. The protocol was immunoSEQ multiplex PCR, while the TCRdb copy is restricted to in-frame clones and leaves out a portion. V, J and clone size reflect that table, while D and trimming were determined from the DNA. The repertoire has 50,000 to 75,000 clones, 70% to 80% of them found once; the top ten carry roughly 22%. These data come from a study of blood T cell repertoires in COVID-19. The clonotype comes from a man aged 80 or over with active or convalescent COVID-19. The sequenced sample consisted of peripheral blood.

This CDR3 reads CASSLSAGVENEQFF. CDR3 coding DNA: TGTGCCAGCAGCTTATCTGCGGGAGTTGAGAATGAGCAGTTCTTC. The rearrangement uses TRBV7-2 and TRBJ2-1; TRBD2 aligns across 7 bases. Germline loops: CDR1 SGHTA, CDR2 FQGNSA. This CDR3 comprises 15 residues. J lost 7 bases, V lost 2 bases, and 8 bases had no gene match.